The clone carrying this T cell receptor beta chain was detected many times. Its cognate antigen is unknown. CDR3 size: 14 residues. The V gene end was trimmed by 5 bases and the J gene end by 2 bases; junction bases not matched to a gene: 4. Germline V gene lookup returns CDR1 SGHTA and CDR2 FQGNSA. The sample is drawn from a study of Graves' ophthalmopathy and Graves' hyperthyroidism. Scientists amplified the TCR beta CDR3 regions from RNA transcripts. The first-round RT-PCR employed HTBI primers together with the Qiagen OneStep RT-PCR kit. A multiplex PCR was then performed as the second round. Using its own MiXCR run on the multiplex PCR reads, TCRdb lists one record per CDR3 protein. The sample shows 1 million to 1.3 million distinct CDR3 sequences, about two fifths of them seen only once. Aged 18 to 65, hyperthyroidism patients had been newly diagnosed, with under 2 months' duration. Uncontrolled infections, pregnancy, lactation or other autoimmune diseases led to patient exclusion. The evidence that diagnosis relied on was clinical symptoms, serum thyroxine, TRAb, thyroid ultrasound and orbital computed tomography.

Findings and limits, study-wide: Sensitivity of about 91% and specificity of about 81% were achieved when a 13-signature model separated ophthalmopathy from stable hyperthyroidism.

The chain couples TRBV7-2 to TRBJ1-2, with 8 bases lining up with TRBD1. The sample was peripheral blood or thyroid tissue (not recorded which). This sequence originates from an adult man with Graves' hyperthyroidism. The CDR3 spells CASSQRQGNYGYTF. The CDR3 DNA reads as TGTGCCAGCAGCCAACGACAGGGGAACTATGGCTACACCTTC.